This TCR beta chain was recorded in a study of post-analysis software for immune sequencing data. Study-level background: Recorded subtypes: relapsing-remitting, secondary progressive, progressive-relapsing; some patients unannotated. Broader study findings: Higher frequency in patients than in controls was seen for roughly five TRBV segments, with TRBV5-6, TRBV5-1 and TRBV20-1 among them. A significant reduction in normalized Chao1 diversity was observed in multiple sclerosis patients versus controls.

To note about this clonotype: The antigen remains undetermined.

The CDR3 has 17 residues. Trimming removed 4 bases from V and 1 base from J; junction bases left unmatched: 9. Germline assignment: CDR1 MNHEY and CDR2 SMNVEV (reference sequence). Researchers reported that TCR beta cDNA libraries carried unique molecular identifiers. Between roughly 0.9 and 11 million T cells gave rise to some 490,000 cDNA molecules. One entry per CDR3 protein, called by TCRdb with MiXCR from the PCR reads. This table holds about 540,000 distinct CDR3 sequences, roughly 34% found once. The sequenced sample consisted of blood. The source of this sequence is a girl younger than 18 with multiple sclerosis. The genes are TRBV27 and TRBJ2-7; TRBD2 matches at 11 bases. The CDR3 bases are TGTGCCAGCAGTTCCCTCCGACTAGCGGGGCAATCCTACGAGCAGTACTTC. This translates into CASSSLRLAGQSYEQYF.